The clone carrying this TCR beta chain was observed a handful of times. This sample stems from a study of blood T cell repertoires in COVID-19. Looking at the study overall: Sources were T cells, B-cell-depleted T cells, or PBMCs; the material itself was cDNA or gDNA.

Two negative PCRs, clearance, or symptom resolution had been documented for recovered Cohort 3 donors. Looked up from germline, CDR1 is LNHDA and CDR2 is SQIVND (reference sequence). The CDR3 has 14 residues. V shed 6 bases and J shed 2 bases, with 13 bases lying between them. In the original processing: It was from reference gene primer amplification that nucleated cell counts were estimated. TCRdb's table, derived via immunoSEQ multiplex PCR, lists solely in-frame clones and lacks some. V and J calls and clone size are given by that table; D and trimming were obtained from the DNA. The repertoire holds 250,000 to 350,000 clones, with approximately 85% as singletons.

What was sequenced was PBMCs or T cells enriched from blood (not recorded which). The chain recombines TRBV19 with TRBJ1-1, with D possibly TRBD1 on 5 matching bases. The receptor was derived from a woman under 40 who had recovered from COVID-19. CDR3 DNA sequence: TGTGCCAGTAGCCCCCGGTGGGGCAACACTGAAGCTTTCTTT. Protein: CASSPRWGNTEAFF.